This T cell receptor (beta chain) appears in the sequencing data of a study of molecular identifiers for immune sequencing clone quantification. The CDR3 sequence is 14 residues long. Trimming shortened V by 1 base and J by 3 bases, and 13 bases separated the two germline ends. Germline-derived CDR1 and CDR2 are SQVTM and ANQGSEA. Each CDR3 protein is one row after TCRdb ran MiXCR on the PCR reads. The profile shows around 480,000 distinct CDR3 sequences, about a quarter of them singletons. This clonotype appeared many times. The TCR was taken from a human donor in good health. Some libraries in this study had Jurkat cell RNA spiked in. The chain uses TRBV29-1 and TRBJ2-7, with D possibly matching TRBD1 (6 bases). The sample comprised naive CD8+ T cells from blood, with Jurkat cell RNA spiked in. Subset in this sample: FACS-sorted CD8+CD4-CCR7+CD45RA+ naive T cells. CDR3: CSVEGAGANYEQYF. Here the CDR3 DNA reads TGCAGCGTTGAAGGCGCAGGGGCGAACTACGAGCAGTACTTC.